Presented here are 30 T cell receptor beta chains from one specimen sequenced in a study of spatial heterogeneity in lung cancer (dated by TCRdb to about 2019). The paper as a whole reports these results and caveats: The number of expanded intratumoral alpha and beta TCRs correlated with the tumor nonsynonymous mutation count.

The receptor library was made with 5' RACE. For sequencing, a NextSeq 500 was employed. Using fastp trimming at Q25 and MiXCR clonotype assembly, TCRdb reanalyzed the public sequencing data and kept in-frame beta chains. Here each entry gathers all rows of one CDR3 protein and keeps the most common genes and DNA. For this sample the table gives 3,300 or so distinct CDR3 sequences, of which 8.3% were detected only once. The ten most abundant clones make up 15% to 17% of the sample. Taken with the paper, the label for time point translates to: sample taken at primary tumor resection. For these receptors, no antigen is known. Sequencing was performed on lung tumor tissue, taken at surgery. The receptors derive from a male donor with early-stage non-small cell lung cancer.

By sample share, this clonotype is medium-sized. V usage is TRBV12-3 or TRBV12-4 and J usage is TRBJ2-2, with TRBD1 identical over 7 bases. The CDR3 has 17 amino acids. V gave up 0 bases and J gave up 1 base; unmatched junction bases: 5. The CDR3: CASSLAGQLGNTGELFF. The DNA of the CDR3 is TGTGCCAGCAGTTTAGCGGGACAGCTCGGGAACACCGGGGAGCTGTTTTTT.

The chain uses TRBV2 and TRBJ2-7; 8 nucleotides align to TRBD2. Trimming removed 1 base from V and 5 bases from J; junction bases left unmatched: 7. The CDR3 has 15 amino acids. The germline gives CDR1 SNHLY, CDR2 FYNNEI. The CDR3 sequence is CASSEDTGTRDEQYF. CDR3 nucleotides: TGTGCCAGCAGTGAAGACACCGGGACTAGGGACGAGCAGTACTTC.

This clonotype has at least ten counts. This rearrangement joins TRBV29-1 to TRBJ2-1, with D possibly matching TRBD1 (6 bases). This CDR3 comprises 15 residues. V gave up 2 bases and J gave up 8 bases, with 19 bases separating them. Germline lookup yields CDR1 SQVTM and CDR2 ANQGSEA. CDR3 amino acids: CSVELAVGAFDEQFF. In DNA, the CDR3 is TGCAGCGTTGAATTGGCGGTGGGGGCGTTCGATGAGCAGTTCTTC.

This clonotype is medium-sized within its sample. For the CDR3, the DNA is TGTGCCAGCAGCCCGCAGGGGCCCGGGGAGCTGTTTTTT. Translated: CASSPQGPGELFF. This chain links TRBV3-1 with TRBJ2-2, with TRBD1 as a possible D gene (6 bases). The V gene's germline CDR1 is LGHDT and CDR2 YNNKEL (reference sequence). V shed 4 bases and J shed 6 bases, with 9 bases lying between them. This CDR3 is 13 amino acids long. The entire variable domain, with the rest obtained from reference TRBV3-1 and TRBJ2-2, is as follows: DTAVSQTPKYLVTQMGNDKSIKCEQNLGHDTMYWYKQDSKKFLKIMFSYNNKELIINETVPNRFSPKSPDKAHLNLHINSLELGDSAVYFCASSPQGPGELFFGEGSRLTVL.

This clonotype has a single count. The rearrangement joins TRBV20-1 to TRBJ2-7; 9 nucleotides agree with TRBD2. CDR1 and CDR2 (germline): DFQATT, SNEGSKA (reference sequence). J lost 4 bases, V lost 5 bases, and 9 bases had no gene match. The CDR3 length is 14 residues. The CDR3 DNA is TGCAGTGCTTTAATTAGCGGGGGACGTTACGAGCAGTACTTC. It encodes CSALISGGRYEQYF.

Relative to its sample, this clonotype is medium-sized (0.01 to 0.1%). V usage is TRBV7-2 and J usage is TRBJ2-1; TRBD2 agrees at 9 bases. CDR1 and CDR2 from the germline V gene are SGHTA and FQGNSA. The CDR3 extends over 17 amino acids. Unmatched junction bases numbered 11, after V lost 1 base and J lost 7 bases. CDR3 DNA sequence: TGTGCCAGCAGCTTAGACTTCGCGGGAGGGCCCTGGAATGAGCAGTTCTTC. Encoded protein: CASSLDFAGGPWNEQFF.

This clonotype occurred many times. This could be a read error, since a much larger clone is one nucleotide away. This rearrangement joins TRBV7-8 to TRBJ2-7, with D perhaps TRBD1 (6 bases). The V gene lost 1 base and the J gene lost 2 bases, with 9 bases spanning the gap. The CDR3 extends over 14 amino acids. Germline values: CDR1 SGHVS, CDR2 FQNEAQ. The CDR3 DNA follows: TGTGCCAGCAGCTTAGGCGAGGGGGCCTACGAGCAGTACTTC. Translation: CASSLGEGAYEQYF. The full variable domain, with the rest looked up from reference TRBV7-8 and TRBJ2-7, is GAGVSQSPRYKVAKRGQDVALRCDPISGHVSLFWYQQALGQGPEFLTYFQNEAQLDKSGLPSDRFFAERPEGSVSTLKIQRTQQEDSAVYLCASSLGEGAYEQYFGPGTRLTVT.

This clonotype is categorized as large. CDR3 sequence reads: CASSYLLEWPLHF. CDR3 bases: TGTGCCAGCAGTTACTTACTAGAGTGGCCCCTCCACTTT. V usage is TRBV6-5 and J usage is TRBJ1-6; no reliable D call. The CDR3 is 13 amino acids. Germline V gives CDR1 MNHEY, CDR2 SVGAGI. Trimming took 1 base from V and 13 from J, leaving 11 bases between them.

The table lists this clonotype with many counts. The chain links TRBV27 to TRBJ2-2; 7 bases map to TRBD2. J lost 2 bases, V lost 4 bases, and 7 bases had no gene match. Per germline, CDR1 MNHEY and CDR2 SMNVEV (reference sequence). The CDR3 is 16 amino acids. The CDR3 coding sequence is TGTGCCAGCAGTTCCCTGGGGGGGAGCAACACCGGGGAGCTGTTTTTT. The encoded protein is CASSSLGGSNTGELFF.

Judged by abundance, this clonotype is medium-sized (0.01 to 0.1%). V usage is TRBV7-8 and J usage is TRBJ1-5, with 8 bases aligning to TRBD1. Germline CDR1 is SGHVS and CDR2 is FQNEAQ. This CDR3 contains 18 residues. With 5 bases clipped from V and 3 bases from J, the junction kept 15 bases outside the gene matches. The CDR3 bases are TGTGCCAGCAGCCTAACGAATTCTCCAGGGGGCAACAATCAGCCCCAGCATTTT. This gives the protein CASSLTNSPGGNNQPQHF.

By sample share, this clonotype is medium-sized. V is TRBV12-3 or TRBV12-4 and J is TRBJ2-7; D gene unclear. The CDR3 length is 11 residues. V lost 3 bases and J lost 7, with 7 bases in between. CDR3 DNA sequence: TGTGCCAGCAGTTTGGGCAGTGAGCAGTACTTC. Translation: CASSLGSEQYF.

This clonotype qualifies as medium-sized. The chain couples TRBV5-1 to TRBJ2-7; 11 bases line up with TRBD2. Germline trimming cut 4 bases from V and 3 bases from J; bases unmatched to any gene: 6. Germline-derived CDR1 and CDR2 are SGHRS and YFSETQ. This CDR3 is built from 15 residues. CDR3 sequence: CASSVGTSGIYEQYF. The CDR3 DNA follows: TGCGCCAGCAGCGTCGGGACTAGCGGAATCTACGAGCAGTACTTC.

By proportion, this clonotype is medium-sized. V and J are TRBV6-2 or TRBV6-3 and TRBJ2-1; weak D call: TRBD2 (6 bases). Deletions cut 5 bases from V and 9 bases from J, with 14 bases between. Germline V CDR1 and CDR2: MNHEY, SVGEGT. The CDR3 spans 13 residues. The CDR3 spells CASSQTSSPEQFF. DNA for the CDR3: TGTGCCAGCAGTCAGACTAGTTCTCCTGAGCAGTTCTTC.

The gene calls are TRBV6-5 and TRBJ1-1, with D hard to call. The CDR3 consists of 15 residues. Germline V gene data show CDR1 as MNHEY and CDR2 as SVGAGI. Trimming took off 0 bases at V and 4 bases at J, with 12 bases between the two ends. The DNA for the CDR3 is TGTGCCAGCAGTTACTCGTGGGCAGGCCGCACTGAAGCTTTCTTT. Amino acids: CASSYSWAGRTEAFF.

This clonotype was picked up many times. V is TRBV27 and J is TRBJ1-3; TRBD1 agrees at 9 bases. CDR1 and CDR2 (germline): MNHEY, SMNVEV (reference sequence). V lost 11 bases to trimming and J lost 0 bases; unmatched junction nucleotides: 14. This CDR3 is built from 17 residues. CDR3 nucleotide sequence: TGTGCCTCCCCGTCAGCGGGACAGGGTTACTCTGGAAACACCATATATTTT. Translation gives CASPSAGQGYSGNTIYF.

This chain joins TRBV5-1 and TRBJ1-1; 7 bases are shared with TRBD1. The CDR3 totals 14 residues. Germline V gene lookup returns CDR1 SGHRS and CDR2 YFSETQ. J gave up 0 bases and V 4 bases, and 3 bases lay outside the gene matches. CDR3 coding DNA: TGCGCCAGCAGCCCGGGACAGATGAACACTGAAGCTTTCTTT. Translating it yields CASSPGQMNTEAFF.

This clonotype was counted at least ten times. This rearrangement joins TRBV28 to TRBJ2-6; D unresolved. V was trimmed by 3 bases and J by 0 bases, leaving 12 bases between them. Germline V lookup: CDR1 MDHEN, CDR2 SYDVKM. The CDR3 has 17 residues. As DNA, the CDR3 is TGTGCCAGCAGTTTGGACGTGACTGTCTCTGGGGCCAACGTCCTGACTTTC. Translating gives CASSLDVTVSGANVLTF.

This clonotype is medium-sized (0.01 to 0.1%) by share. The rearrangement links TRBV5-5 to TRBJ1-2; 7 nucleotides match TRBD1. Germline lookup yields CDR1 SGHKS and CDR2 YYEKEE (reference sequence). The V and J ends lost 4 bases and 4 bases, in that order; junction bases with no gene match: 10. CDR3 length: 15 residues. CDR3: CASSLQGMISYGYTF. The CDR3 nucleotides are TGTGCCAGCAGCCTACAGGGGATGATTAGCTATGGCTACACCTTC.

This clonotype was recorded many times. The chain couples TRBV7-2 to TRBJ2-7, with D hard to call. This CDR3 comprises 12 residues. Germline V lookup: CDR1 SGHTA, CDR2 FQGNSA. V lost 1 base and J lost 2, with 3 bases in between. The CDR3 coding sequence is TGTGCCAGCAGCTTAGGGGCCTACGAGCAGTACTTC. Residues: CASSLGAYEQYF.

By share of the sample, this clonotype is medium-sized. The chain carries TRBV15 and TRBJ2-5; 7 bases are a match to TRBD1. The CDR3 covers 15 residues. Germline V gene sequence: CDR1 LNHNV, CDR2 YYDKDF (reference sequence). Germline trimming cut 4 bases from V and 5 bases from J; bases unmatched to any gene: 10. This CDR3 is CATSTADRPGETQYF. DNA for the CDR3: TGTGCCACCAGCACCGCGGACAGGCCGGGCGAGACCCAGTACTTC.

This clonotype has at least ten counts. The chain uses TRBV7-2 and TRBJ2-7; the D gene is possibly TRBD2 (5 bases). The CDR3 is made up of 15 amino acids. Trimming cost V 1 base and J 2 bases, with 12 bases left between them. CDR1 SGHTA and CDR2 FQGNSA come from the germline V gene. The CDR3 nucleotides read TGTGCCAGCAGCTTAGTAGGTCGGGAAACCTACGAGCAGTACTTC. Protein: CASSLVGRETYEQYF.

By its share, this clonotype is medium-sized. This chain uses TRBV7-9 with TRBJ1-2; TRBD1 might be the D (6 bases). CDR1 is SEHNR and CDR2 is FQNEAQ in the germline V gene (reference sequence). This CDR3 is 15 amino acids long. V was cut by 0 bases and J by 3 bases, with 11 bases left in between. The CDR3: CASSLAAGAYYGYTF. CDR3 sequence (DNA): TGTGCCAGCAGCTTAGCTGCGGGGGCCTACTATGGCTACACCTTC.

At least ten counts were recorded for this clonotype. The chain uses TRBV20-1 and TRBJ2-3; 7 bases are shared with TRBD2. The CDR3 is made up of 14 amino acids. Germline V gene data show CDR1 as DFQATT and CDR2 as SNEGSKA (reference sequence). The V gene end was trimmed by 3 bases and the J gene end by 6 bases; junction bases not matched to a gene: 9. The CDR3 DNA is TGCAGTGCTAGGTCCGGGAGGAACACGGATACGCAGTATTTT. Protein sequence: CSARSGRNTDTQYF.

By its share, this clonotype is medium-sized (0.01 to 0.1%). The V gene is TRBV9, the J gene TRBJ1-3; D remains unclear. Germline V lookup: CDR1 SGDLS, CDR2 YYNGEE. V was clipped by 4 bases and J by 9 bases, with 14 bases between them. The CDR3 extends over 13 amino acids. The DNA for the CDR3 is TGTGCCAGCAGCCCCCGGAGGGAAGGCACCATATATTTT. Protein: CASSPRREGTIYF.

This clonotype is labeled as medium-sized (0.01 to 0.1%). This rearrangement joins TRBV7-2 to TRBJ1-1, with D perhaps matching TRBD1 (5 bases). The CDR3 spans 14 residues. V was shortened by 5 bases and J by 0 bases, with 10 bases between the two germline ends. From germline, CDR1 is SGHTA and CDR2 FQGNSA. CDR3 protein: CASSLQGLNTEAFF. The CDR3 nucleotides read TGTGCCAGCAGCCTCCAGGGCTTGAACACTGAAGCTTTCTTT.

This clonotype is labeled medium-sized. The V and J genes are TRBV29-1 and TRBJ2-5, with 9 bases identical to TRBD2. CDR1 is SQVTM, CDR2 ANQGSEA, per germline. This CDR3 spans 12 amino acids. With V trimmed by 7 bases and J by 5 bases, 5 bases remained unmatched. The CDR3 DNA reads TGCAGCGCCGGACTAGCGAGGGAGACCCAGTACTTC. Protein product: CSAGLARETQYF.

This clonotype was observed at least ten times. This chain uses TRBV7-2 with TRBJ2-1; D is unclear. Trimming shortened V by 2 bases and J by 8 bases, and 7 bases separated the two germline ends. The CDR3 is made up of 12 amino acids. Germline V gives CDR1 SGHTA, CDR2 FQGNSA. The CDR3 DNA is TGTGCCAGCAGCTTATCTCTGGATGAGCAGTTCTTC. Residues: CASSLSLDEQFF.

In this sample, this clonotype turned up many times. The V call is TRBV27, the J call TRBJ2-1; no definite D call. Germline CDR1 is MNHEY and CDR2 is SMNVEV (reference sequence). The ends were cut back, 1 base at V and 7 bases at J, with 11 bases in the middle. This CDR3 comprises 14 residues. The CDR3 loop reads CASSLWVSTNEQFF. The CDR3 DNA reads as TGTGCCAGCAGTTTATGGGTTAGCACAAATGAGCAGTTCTTC.

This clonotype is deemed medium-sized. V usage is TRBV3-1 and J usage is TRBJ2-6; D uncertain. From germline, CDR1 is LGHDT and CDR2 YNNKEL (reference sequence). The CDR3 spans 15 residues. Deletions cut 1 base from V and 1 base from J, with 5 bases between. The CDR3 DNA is TGTGCCAGCAGCCAAGGCCCTTCTGGGGCCAACGTCCTGACTTTC. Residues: CASSQGPSGANVLTF.

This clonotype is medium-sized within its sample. The CDR3 reads CASSLVGGPQETQYF. CDR3 DNA: TGTGCCAGCAGCTTAGTCGGGGGGCCCCAAGAGACCCAGTACTTC. The chain joins TRBV7-2 to TRBJ2-5, with TRBD2 as a possible D gene (7 bases). The ends were cut back, 1 base at V and 1 base at J, with 10 bases in the middle. CDR1 and CDR2 (germline): SGHTA, FQGNSA. The CDR3 covers 15 residues.